The 5 T cell receptor beta chains reported below all come from one sample, sequenced in a study of T cell repertoires in cytomegalovirus infection. For these TCRs, the target antigens are not known. Each CDR3 protein is one row after TCRdb ran MiXCR on the reads. The profile shows 800,000 to 950,000 distinct CDR3 sequences, 30% to 35% of them singletons. Sequenced material: cultured CD8+ T cells from PBMCs, taken from culture after CMV antigen stimulation. These receptor sequences come from a human donor in good health (CMV status not recorded). Some clones in this sample may be carry-over from other donors' samples.

This clonotype was seen repeatedly, ten times or more. The chain uses TRBV12-3 or TRBV12-4 and TRBJ2-1; 7 positions match TRBD1. This CDR3 comprises 14 residues. With 6 bases clipped from V and 7 bases from J, the junction kept 9 bases outside the gene matches. The CDR3 sequence is CASSRKTGLNEQFF. CDR3 DNA: TGTGCCAGCAGCCGAAAGACAGGGTTGAATGAGCAGTTCTTC.

V gene TRBV7-9 combines with J gene TRBJ1-6, with TRBD1 as a possible D gene (6 bases). This CDR3 has 15 residues. V lost 4 bases, J lost 9 bases, and 16 bases lay in between. Germline CDR1 and CDR2: SEHNR and FQNEAQ (reference sequence). As DNA, the CDR3 is TGTGCCAGCAGCTCACCATCGGGGGCGCCTTCACCCCTCCACTTT. Translating gives CASSSPSGAPSPLHF.

CDR3 in amino acids: CASSSTDRGKVANYGYTF. The DNA for the CDR3 is TGTGCCAGCAGTTCTACCGACAGGGGGAAGGTTGCGAACTATGGCTACACCTTC. This chain joins TRBV27 and TRBJ1-2, with 9 bases identical to TRBD1. The CDR3 is 18 residues long. Unmatched junction bases numbered 14, after V lost 4 bases and J lost 2 bases. Germline V lookup: CDR1 MNHEY, CDR2 SMNVEV (reference sequence).

This clonotype was detected only a few times. The chain uses TRBV25-1 and TRBJ1-1, with a weak D call TRBD1 (6 bases). The CDR3 totals 13 residues. V was clipped by 0 bases and J by 10 bases, with 12 bases between them. Germline V lookup: CDR1 MGHDK, CDR2 SYGVNS. The CDR3 DNA is TGTGCCAGCAGTGAATATCCGGACAGCGGAGCTTTCTTT. Protein: CASSEYPDSGAFF.

V gene TRBV6-2 or TRBV6-3 combines with J gene TRBJ2-7; D is uncertain. The CDR3 extends over 12 amino acids. Germline-derived CDR1 and CDR2 are MNHEY and SVGEGT. Trimming removed 2 bases from V and 7 bases from J, with 9 bases in between. CDR3 nucleotide sequence: TGTGCCAGCAGTTACGGTTCAACTGAGCAGTACGTC. Translating gives CASSYGSTEQYV.